This T cell receptor (beta chain) was identified in a study of blood T cell dynamics during melanoma immunotherapy. Study-level background: Standard first-line treatment here was pembrolizumab or nivolumab plus ipilimumab in metastatic melanoma.

CDR3 size: 13 residues. Germline V lookup: CDR1 MGHDK, CDR2 SYGVNS. The V and J ends lost 1 base and 9 bases respectively, with 7 bases between them. Profiled with immunoSEQ multiplex PCR; TCRdb holds only in-frame clones, not every one. The data contain around 13,000 clones, 86% of them singletons. This sample's time point: pre-treatment baseline. Prior systemic cancer therapy, immunosuppressant use and other active malignancies excluded patients. The sequenced sample was blood, obtained from a patient treated with checkpoint blockade. This TCR was sampled from a human donor with melanoma. The chain joins TRBV25-1 to TRBJ1-6; D not resolved. CDR3: CASSESEISPLHF. CDR3 DNA sequence: TGTGCCAGCAGTGAATCGGAAATTTCACCCCTCCACTTT.